This T cell receptor (beta chain) was observed in a study of blood T cell repertoires in COVID-19. J gave up 4 bases and V 4 bases, and 8 bases lay outside the gene matches. CDR1 MNHNS and CDR2 SASEGT come from the germline V gene. The CDR3 consists of 17 residues. Cohort allocation depended upon clinical history that participants reported. Assay used: immunoSEQ multiplex PCR; TCRdb lists only in-frame clones, some missing. The top ten hold approximately 1.9% of the sample, which has a few hundred thousand clones, approximately 89% seen once. This clonotype was obtained from a middle-aged man in a cohort exposed to, infected with or recovered from COVID-19 (not recorded which). Sequencing was done on a sample of PBMCs or T cells enriched from blood (not recorded which). This sequence joins TRBV6-1 and TRBJ2-3; 13 bases fit TRBD2. The DNA for the CDR3 is TGTGCCAGCAGTGCCCTACTAGCGGGAGGGCCCGCAGATACGCAGTATTTT. It encodes CASSALLAGGPADTQYF.